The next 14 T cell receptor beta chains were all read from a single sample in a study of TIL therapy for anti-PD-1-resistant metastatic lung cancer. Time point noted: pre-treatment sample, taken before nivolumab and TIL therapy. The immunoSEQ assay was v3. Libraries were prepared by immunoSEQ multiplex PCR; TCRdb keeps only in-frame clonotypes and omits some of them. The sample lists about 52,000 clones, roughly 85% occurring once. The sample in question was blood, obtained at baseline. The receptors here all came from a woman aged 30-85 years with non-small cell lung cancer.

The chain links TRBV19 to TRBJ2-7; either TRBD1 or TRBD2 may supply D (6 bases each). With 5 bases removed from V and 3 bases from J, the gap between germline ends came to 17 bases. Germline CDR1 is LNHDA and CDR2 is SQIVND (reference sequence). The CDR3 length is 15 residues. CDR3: CASSAGSGDGYEQYF. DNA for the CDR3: TGTGCCAGTAGTGCGGGGTCAGGGGACGGCTACGAGCAGTACTTC.

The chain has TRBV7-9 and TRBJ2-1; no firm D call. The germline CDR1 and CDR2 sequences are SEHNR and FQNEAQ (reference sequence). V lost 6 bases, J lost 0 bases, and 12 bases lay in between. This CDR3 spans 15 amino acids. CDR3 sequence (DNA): TGTGCCAGCAGTCACGACTGGAGCTCCTACAATGAGCAGTTCTTC. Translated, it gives CASSHDWSSYNEQFF.

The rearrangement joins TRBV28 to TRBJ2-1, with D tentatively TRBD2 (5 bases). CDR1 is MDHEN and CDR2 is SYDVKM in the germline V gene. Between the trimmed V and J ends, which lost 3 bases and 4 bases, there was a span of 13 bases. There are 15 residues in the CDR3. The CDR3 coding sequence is TGTGCCAGCAGTTTCCCGGGAACTAGTTACAATGAGCAGTTCTTC. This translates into CASSFPGTSYNEQFF.

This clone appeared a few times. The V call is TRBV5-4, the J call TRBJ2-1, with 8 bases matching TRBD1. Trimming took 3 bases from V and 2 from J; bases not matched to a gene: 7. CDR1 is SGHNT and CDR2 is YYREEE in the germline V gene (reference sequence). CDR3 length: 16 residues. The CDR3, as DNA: TGTGCCAGCAGCTCCGGTCAGGACAGGGCCTACAATGAGCAGTTCTTC. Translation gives CASSSGQDRAYNEQFF.

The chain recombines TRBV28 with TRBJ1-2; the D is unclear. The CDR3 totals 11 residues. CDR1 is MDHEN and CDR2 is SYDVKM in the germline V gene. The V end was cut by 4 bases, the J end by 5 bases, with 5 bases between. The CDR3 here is CASSSTYGYTF. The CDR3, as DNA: TGTGCCAGCAGTTCGACGTATGGCTACACCTTC.

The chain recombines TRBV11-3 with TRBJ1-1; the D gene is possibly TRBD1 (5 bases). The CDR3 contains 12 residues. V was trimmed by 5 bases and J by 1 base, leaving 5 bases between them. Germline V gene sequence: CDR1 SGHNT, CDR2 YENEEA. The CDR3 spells CASSQGNTEAFF. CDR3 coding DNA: TGTGCCAGCAGCCAGGGGAACACTGAAGCTTTCTTT. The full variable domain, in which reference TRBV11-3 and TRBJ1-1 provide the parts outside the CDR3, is EAGVVQSPRYKIIEKKQPVAFWCNPISGHNTLYWYLQNLGQGPELLIRYENEEAVDDSQLPKDRFSAERLKGVDSTLKIQPAELGDSAVYLCASSQGNTEAFFGQGTRLTVV.

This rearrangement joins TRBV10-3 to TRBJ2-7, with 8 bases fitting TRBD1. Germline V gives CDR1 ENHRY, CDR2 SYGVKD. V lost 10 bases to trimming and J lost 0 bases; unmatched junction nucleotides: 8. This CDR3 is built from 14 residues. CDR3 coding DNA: TGTGCCACACTCCGGACAGGGAGCTCCTACGAGCAGTACTTC. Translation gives CATLRTGSSYEQYF.

DNA of the CDR3: TGTGCCAGCAGCTCCCTGGGGGTGGCGTTCGGAAACACCATATATTTT. Translated, it gives CASSSLGVAFGNTIYF. V is TRBV7-6 and J is TRBJ1-3; TRBD1 is a possible D gene (5 bases). This CDR3 region has 16 residues. CDR1 is SGHVS and CDR2 is FNYEAQ in the germline V gene. Trimming removed 4 bases from V and 4 bases from J, with 17 bases in between.

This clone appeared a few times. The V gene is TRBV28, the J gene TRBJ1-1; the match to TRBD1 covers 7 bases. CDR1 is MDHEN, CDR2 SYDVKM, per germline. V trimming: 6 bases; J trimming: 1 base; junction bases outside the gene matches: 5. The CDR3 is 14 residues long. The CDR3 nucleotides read TGTGCCAGCAGCTCCGGGACAGAGAACACTGAAGCTTTCTTT. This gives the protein CASSSGTENTEAFF.

The CDR3: CASRVDSCYNYGYTF. CDR3 nucleotide sequence: TGCGCCAGCAGAGTCGACAGCTGCTATAACTATGGCTACACCTTC. The V gene is TRBV10-1, the J gene TRBJ1-2; perhaps TRBD1 as D (5 bases). V was shortened by 6 bases and J by 1 base, with 15 bases between the two germline ends. The germline V gene encodes CDR1 WNHNN and CDR2 SYGVQD (reference sequence). The CDR3 is 15 amino acids.

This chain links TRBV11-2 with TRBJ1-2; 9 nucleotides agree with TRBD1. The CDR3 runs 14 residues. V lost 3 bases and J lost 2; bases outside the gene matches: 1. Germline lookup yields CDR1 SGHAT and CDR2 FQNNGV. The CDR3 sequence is CASSFGTGNYGYTF. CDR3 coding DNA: TGTGCCAGCAGCTTCGGGACAGGGAACTATGGCTACACCTTC.

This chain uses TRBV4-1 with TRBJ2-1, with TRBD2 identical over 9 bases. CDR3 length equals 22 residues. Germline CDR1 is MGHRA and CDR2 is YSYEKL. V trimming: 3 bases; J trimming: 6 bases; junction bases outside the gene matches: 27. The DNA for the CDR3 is TGCGCCAGCAGCCATCAGCTCCGGCCTAGCGGGGTTGCGGGGGGAGGATCCAATGAGCAGTTCTTC. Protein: CASSHQLRPSGVAGGGSNEQFF.

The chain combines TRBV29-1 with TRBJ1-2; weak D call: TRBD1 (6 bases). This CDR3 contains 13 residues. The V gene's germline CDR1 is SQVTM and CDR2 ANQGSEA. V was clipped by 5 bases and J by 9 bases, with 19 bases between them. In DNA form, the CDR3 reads TGCAGCGTTCAAAAGGCTCCAGGGGAGAGCTACACCTTC. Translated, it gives CSVQKAPGESYTF.

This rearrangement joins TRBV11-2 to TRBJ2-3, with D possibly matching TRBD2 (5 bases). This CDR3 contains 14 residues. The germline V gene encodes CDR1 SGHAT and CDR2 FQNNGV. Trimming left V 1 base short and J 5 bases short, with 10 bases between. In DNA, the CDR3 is TGTGCCAGCAGCTTAGGTGAGGGTGGAGATACGCAGTATTTT. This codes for CASSLGEGGDTQYF.